The 30 T cell receptor beta chains below were found in one sample sequenced in a study of long-term antiretroviral therapy in people with HIV (dated by TCRdb to between 2020 and 2023). Sequencing of the TRB variable region was done with the immunoSEQ hsTCRB v3.0 assay at survey level resolution. Not all clones reach the TCRdb copy of this immuneACCESS table, which keeps in-frame sequences only. Checked studies attribute under half of the gap to unresolved V genes and leave the rest unexplained. For this sample the table gives 39,000 or so clones, of which more than 65% were detected only once. The top ten clonotypes cover around 6.1% of the sample. Specimen: unsorted PBMCs, collected 0.6 years after starting antiretroviral therapy. The receptors derive from a man aged 18-30 years with HIV.

This chain joins TRBV27 and TRBJ1-1; maybe TRBD1 (5 bases). Germline CDR1 reads MNHEY; CDR2 reads SMNVEV (reference sequence). The V end was cut by 6 bases, the J end by 1 base, with 15 bases between. This CDR3 is built from 15 residues. The CDR3 is CASRDRQHKNTEAFF. The CDR3, as DNA: TGTGCCAGCAGGGACCGACAGCACAAGAACACTGAAGCTTTCTTT.

This sequence joins TRBV5-8 and TRBJ1-2, with unresolved D. The CDR3 extends over 14 amino acids. V was clipped by 1 base and J by 4 bases, with 11 bases between them. Germline V gene sequence: CDR1 SGHTS, CDR2 YDEGEE. CDR3 bases: TGTGCCAGCAGCTTGAAAGAAGGTTCCTATGGCTACACCTTC. It yields the protein CASSLKEGSYGYTF.

This clone occurred once. CDR3 protein: CASSQGQGWGYEQYF. CDR3 nucleotide sequence: TGTGCCAGCAGCCAAGGCCAGGGATGGGGGTACGAGCAGTACTTC. The chain is built from TRBV14 and TRBJ2-7; D is perhaps TRBD1 or TRBD2 (5 bases each). This CDR3 is 15 amino acids long. The V end lost 1 base, the J end lost 4 bases, and 14 bases lay between the germline ends. The germline V gene encodes CDR1 SGHDN and CDR2 FVKESK.

The chain employs TRBV28 and TRBJ1-2; unclear D gene. This CDR3 region has 14 residues. Germline CDR1 reads MDHEN; CDR2 reads SYDVKM. V was clipped by 3 bases and J by 3 bases, with 11 bases between them. CDR3: CASSFAGIDYGYTF. The CDR3 coding sequence is TGTGCCAGCAGTTTCGCTGGGATCGACTATGGCTACACCTTC.

The sample holds a few counts of this clone. This specimen includes other DNA sequences encoding the same CDR3. J is TRBJ1-1 and V is TRBV6-6; 7 nucleotides line up with TRBD1. The CDR3 runs 15 residues. The junction had 4 bases not matched to a gene; V was cut back by 2 bases and J by 1 base. The germline CDR1 and CDR2 sequences are MNHNY and SVGAGI (reference sequence). The CDR3 DNA sequence: TGTGCCAGCAGTTACCTTGGGACAGAGAACACTGAAGCTTTCTTT. Protein sequence: CASSYLGTENTEAFF.

The V gene is TRBV6-5, the J gene TRBJ1-2; possibly TRBD1 for D (5 bases). The CDR3 consists of 14 residues. Trimming stripped 5 bases from V and 10 bases from J, with 20 bases between. CDR1 and CDR2 (germline): MNHEY, SVGAGI. The DNA of the CDR3 is TGTGCCAGCAGTCGTACCGGGCCCGGGGGGGACTACACCTTC. Its translation is CASSRTGPGGDYTF.

The chain carries TRBV5-1 and TRBJ1-1; 9 bases line up with TRBD1. From germline, CDR1 is SGHRS and CDR2 YFSETQ. The CDR3 runs 15 residues. J lost 4 bases, V lost 3 bases, and 7 bases had no gene match. CDR3 DNA sequence: TGCGCCAGCAGCTCGCTGACAGGGGGTGCCACTGAAGCTTTCTTT. Its translation: CASSSLTGGATEAFF.

The chain uses TRBV28 and TRBJ2-7; 9 bases fit TRBD2. Germline trimming cut 3 bases from V and 0 bases from J; bases unmatched to any gene: 6. Germline V gene lookup returns CDR1 MDHEN and CDR2 SYDVKM. CDR3 size: 16 residues. CDR3 sequence: CASSFSRTSVSYEQYF. The CDR3 DNA is TGTGCCAGCAGTTTTTCTCGGACTAGCGTCTCCTACGAGCAGTACTTC.

This clone has more than one count but fewer than ten. V and J are TRBV4-3 and TRBJ2-2; no firm D call. Germline V gives CDR1 LGHNA, CDR2 YSLEER. The CDR3 is 13 amino acids. Deletions cut 2 bases from V and 4 bases from J, with 5 bases between. The CDR3 nucleotides are TGCGCCAGCAGCCAACTTATCACCGGGGAGCTGTTTTTT. Protein product: CASSQLITGELFF.

This sequence joins TRBV27 and TRBJ1-5, with D unclear. Trimming took off 4 bases at V and 6 bases at J, with 10 bases between the two ends. The germline CDR1 and CDR2 sequences are MNHEY and SMNVEV (reference sequence). The CDR3 extends over 13 amino acids. The CDR3 sequence: CASSSSLSQPQHF. The CDR3 DNA is TGTGCCAGCAGTTCCTCATTATCTCAGCCCCAGCATTTT.

The J gene is TRBJ2-7, the V gene TRBV6-5; the D gene is possibly TRBD2 (6 bases). The germline gives CDR1 MNHEY, CDR2 SVGAGI. The CDR3 is 15 residues long. V lost 6 bases to trimming and J lost 1 base, with 16 bases between them. The CDR3 coding sequence is TGTGCCAGCAGCCCCCGGTTGGGGACTTCCTACGAGCAGTACTTC. Its protein is CASSPRLGTSYEQYF.

This clone appeared a few times. The V call is TRBV29-1, the J call TRBJ2-6; 8 bases map to TRBD1. Trimming at V came to 6 bases and at J to 3 bases, leaving 4 bases not matched to a gene. The length of the CDR3 is 14 residues. Germline V CDR1 and CDR2: SQVTM, ANQGSEA. As DNA, the CDR3 is TGCAGCGTACCGACAGGGGTTGGGGCCAACGTCCTGACTTTC. Protein: CSVPTGVGANVLTF.

The chain is built from TRBV27 and TRBJ2-7; D may be TRBD2 (7 bases). Germline loops: CDR1 MNHEY, CDR2 SMNVEV (reference sequence). V lost 5 bases and J lost 2, with 10 bases in between. The CDR3 is 13 amino acids. The CDR3 loop reads CASSRGGAYEQYF. The CDR3 DNA follows: TGTGCCAGCAGTAGGGGGGGGGCCTACGAGCAGTACTTC.

The chain uses TRBV7-6 and TRBJ1-5; 10 positions agree with TRBD1. V lost 4 bases to trimming and J lost 2 bases; unmatched junction nucleotides: 2. The CDR3 is made up of 15 amino acids. CDR1 is SGHVS, CDR2 FNYEAQ, per germline. CDR3 DNA: TGTGCCAGCAGCTCCGGGACAGGGGGCAATCAGCCCCAGCATTTT. This gives the protein CASSSGTGGNQPQHF.

This clone came up once. The chain links TRBV5-4 to TRBJ2-7; 8 bases are shared with TRBD2. Germline CDR1 reads SGHNT; CDR2 reads YYREEE (reference sequence). V lost 0 bases to trimming and J lost 0 bases; unmatched junction nucleotides: 8. The CDR3 contains 17 residues. CDR3 sequence reads: CASSLDPGGRLSYEQYF. The CDR3 coding sequence is TGTGCCAGCAGCTTGGATCCGGGCGGGAGGCTCTCCTACGAGCAGTACTTC.

The V gene is TRBV6-5, the J gene TRBJ2-7; possible D gene TRBD2, 6 bases. The germline CDR1 and CDR2 sequences are MNHEY and SVGAGI. This CDR3 has 14 amino acids. Trimming took off 7 bases at V and 3 bases at J, with 16 bases between the two ends. CDR3 amino acids: CASTLLGGNYEQYF. The DNA of the CDR3 is TGTGCCAGCACTTTACTCGGGGGAAACTACGAGCAGTACTTC.

The chain carries TRBV7-2 and TRBJ2-5; 9 nucleotides match TRBD1. V gave up 4 bases and J gave up 2 bases; unmatched junction bases: 8. CDR3 length equals 16 residues. Germline lookup yields CDR1 SGHTA and CDR2 FQGNSA. CDR3: CASSSPWDRVQETQYF. The DNA for the CDR3 is TGTGCCAGCAGCTCTCCCTGGGACAGGGTACAAGAGACCCAGTACTTC.

This clone was seen once. V is TRBV18 and J is TRBJ2-6, with D possibly being TRBD1 or TRBD2 (5 bases each). The ends were cut back, 2 bases at V and 0 bases at J, with 17 bases in the middle. Germline-derived CDR1 and CDR2 are KGHSH and LQKENI. This CDR3 contains 19 residues. The CDR3 nucleotides are TGTGCCAGCTCACCAAAGTCACAGGTGGACTTCTCTGGGGCCAACGTCCTGACTTTC. The encoded protein is CASSPKSQVDFSGANVLTF.

The rearrangement links TRBV7-9 to TRBJ2-7; possibly TRBD1 for D (6 bases). The V and J ends lost 3 bases and 2 bases respectively, with 14 bases between them. The V gene's germline CDR1 is SEHNR and CDR2 FQNEAQ (reference sequence). CDR3 size: 15 residues. CDR3 nucleotides: TGTGCCAGCAGCTTTCTGGGGGCGCTTCCCTACGAGCAGTACTTC. It codes for CASSFLGALPYEQYF.

This rearrangement joins TRBV4-3 to TRBJ1-3; D gene uncertain. This CDR3 is 13 amino acids long. Germline lookup yields CDR1 LGHNA and CDR2 YSLEER. Trimming took off 6 bases at V and 0 bases at J, with 6 bases between the two ends. The CDR3 sequence: CASSKHSGNTIYF. The CDR3 DNA sequence: TGCGCCAGCAGTAAGCACTCTGGAAACACCATATATTTT.

The V and J genes are TRBV4-1 and TRBJ2-3; D unclear. Germline values: CDR1 MGHRA, CDR2 YSYEKL. This CDR3 has 12 amino acids. V was clipped by 4 bases and J by 4 bases, with 6 bases between them. The CDR3 nucleotides are TGCGCCAGCAGCCTCACTGCAGATACGCAGTATTTT. As protein: CASSLTADTQYF.

The chain joins TRBV6-6 to TRBJ2-1, with D perhaps matching TRBD1 (5 bases). The CDR3 sequence is 15 residues long. CDR1 is MNHNY, CDR2 SVGAGI, per germline (reference sequence). V lost 4 bases to trimming and J lost 0 bases, with 10 bases between them. This CDR3 reads CASSSRQGSYNEQFF. CDR3 nucleotide sequence: TGTGCCAGCAGTTCCCGGCAGGGCTCCTACAATGAGCAGTTCTTC.

V and J are TRBV25-1 and TRBJ1-1, with D uncertain. This CDR3 is built from 15 residues. Per the germline V gene, CDR1 is MGHDK and CDR2 is SYGVNS. Trimming pared 1 base from V and 3 bases from J, leaving 12 bases between. CDR3 residues: CASSEFGGRDTEAFF. Here the CDR3 DNA reads TGTGCCAGCAGTGAATTTGGAGGACGGGACACTGAAGCTTTCTTT.

This clone was picked up one time. The CDR3 nucleotides are TGTGCCAGCGGAAGTAGGTCCCAAGAGACCCAGTACTTC. It yields the protein CASGSRSQETQYF. The chain joins TRBV25-1 to TRBJ2-5; no clear D gene. CDR1 and CDR2 from the germline V gene are MGHDK and SYGVNS. With 8 bases removed from V and 1 base from J, the gap between germline ends came to 11 bases. The CDR3 is made up of 13 amino acids. Together with reference TRBV25-1 and TRBJ2-5, the CDR3 gives the full variable domain: EADIYQTPRYLVIGTGKKITLECSQTMGHDKMYWYQQDPGMELHLIHYSYGVNSTEKGDLSSESTVSRIRTEHFPLTLESARPSHTSQYLCASGSRSQETQYFGPGTRLLVL.

The chain employs TRBV5-1 and TRBJ2-2, with D maybe TRBD1 (5 bases). The CDR3 totals 13 residues. Trimming removed 4 bases at V and 10 bases at J, with 14 bases between. CDR1 is SGHRS and CDR2 is YFSETQ in the germline V gene. CDR3 bases: TGCGCCAGCAGCACGACAGCGATGGTGGAGCTGTTTTTT. Residues: CASSTTAMVELFF. The full variable domain, in which reference TRBV5-1 and TRBJ2-2 provide the parts outside the CDR3, is KAGVTQTPRYLIKTRGQQVTLSCSPISGHRSVSWYQQTPGQGLQFLFEYFSETQRNKGNFPGRFSGRQFSNSRSEMNVSTLELGDSALYLCASSTTAMVELFFGEGSRLTVL.

The chain is built from TRBV5-1 and TRBJ2-2, with TRBD1 matching 9 bases. From germline, CDR1 is SGHRS and CDR2 YFSETQ. CDR3 length: 15 amino acids. With 4 bases clipped from V and 1 base from J, the junction kept 2 bases outside the gene matches. DNA of the CDR3: TGCGCCAGCAGCACGGGACAGGGGAACACCGGGGAGCTGTTTTTT. Its protein is CASSTGQGNTGELFF.

This clone was counted between two and nine times. This chain links TRBV14 with TRBJ2-7, with 8 bases aligning to TRBD1. Germline CDR1 SGHDN, CDR2 FVKESK. The CDR3 length is 14 residues. After removal of 6 bases from V and 6 bases from J, the junction contained 10 bases not matched to a gene. The CDR3 loop reads CASRRTGSSGEQYF. The DNA for the CDR3 is TGTGCCAGCAGACGGACAGGGAGTAGCGGCGAGCAGTACTTC.

This clone was recorded a few times. This chain's CDR3 is CASNHQGSTEAFF. CDR3 sequence (DNA): TGTGCCAGTAACCATCAGGGGAGCACTGAAGCTTTCTTT. The chain joins TRBV6-5 to TRBJ1-1, with a weak D call TRBD1 (6 bases). Trimming stripped 9 bases from V and 4 bases from J, with 15 bases between. Germline CDR1 is MNHEY and CDR2 is SVGAGI. This CDR3 is 13 amino acids long.

This sequence joins TRBV9 and TRBJ2-1, with D possibly called TRBD1 or TRBD2 (6 bases each). V lost 0 bases, J lost 10 bases, and 26 bases lay in between. The CDR3 has 18 residues. The V gene's germline CDR1 is SGDLS and CDR2 YYNGEE. The CDR3 sequence is CASSVAPGGREGRDEQFF. The DNA for the CDR3 is TGTGCCAGCAGCGTAGCTCCCGGGGGCAGGGAAGGTCGGGACGAGCAGTTCTTC.

This chain joins TRBV7-2 and TRBJ1-5; 10 nucleotides align to TRBD1. Germline trimming cut 4 bases from V and 2 bases from J; bases unmatched to any gene: 8. Germline-derived CDR1 and CDR2 are SGHTA and FQGNSA. The CDR3 extends over 17 amino acids. This CDR3 is CASSSGTGDLGNQPQHF. The CDR3 coding sequence is TGTGCCAGCAGCTCCGGGACAGGGGATTTGGGCAATCAGCCCCAGCATTTT.